This T cell receptor (beta chain) was sequenced during a study of OX40 agonist ivuxolimab in advanced cancers. This clone was recorded once. The assay was immunoSEQ multiplex PCR, and TCRdb's table has in-frame clones only and misses some. The sample includes around 83,000 clones, 91% of them seen just once. In germline, CDR1 is SGHTA, CDR2 FQGNSA. V was pared by 1 base and J by 11 bases, with 10 bases between. The CDR3 is 12 amino acids. The sequenced sample was CD4+ or CD8+ T cells sorted from blood, obtained in a trial of the OX40 agonist ivuxolimab. V is TRBV7-2 and J is TRBJ2-3, with D possibly matching TRBD1 (6 bases). This TCR derives from an adult with an advanced solid tumor such as melanoma, head and neck, liver or kidney cancer. This chain's CDR3 is CASSLETGVQYF. The DNA for the CDR3 is TGTGCCAGCAGCTTAGAGACAGGAGTGCAGTATTTT.